These 30 T cell receptor beta chains were sequenced from one sample in a study of a mutant IDH1 vaccine in newly diagnosed glioma. Libraries were prepared by immunoSEQ multiplex PCR; TCRdb keeps only in-frame clonotypes and omits some of them. The table records about 54,000 clones, under 90% of them present only once. The time point here: week 23, last vaccination. Every vaccine dose comprised 300 ug of mutant IDH1 20-mer peptide plus topical imiquimod. Their cognate antigens are unknown. This material consisted of PBMCs, taken from a glioma patient whose treatment included an IDH1 peptide vaccine. These receptors were taken from a man aged 35 to 55 with glioma.

The chain carries TRBV29-1 and TRBJ2-3, with unresolved D. Trimming stripped 3 bases from V and 4 bases from J, with 11 bases between. The CDR3 is 13 amino acids. Looked up from germline, CDR1 is SQVTM and CDR2 is ANQGSEA. CDR3 region: CSVERFVPDTQYF. CDR3 sequence (DNA): TGCAGCGTTGAGCGATTCGTCCCAGATACGCAGTATTTT.

This chain joins TRBV27 and TRBJ1-1, with 10 bases identical to TRBD1. V lost 1 base, J lost 6 bases, and 5 bases stayed unmatched. The CDR3 runs to 15 residues. Germline V gene data show CDR1 as MNHEY and CDR2 as SMNVEV (reference sequence). This CDR3 reads CASSLFSGQGAEAFF. The DNA for the CDR3 is TGTGCCAGCAGTTTATTCTCCGGACAGGGGGCTGAAGCTTTCTTT.

This clone turned up a few times. The chain employs TRBV5-6 and TRBJ1-6, with a tentative D call TRBD1 (6 bases). This CDR3 has 14 amino acids. Trimming cost V 2 bases and J 14 bases, with 17 bases left between them. Germline CDR1 is SGHDT and CDR2 is YYEEEE. The CDR3 here is CASSFVGTEGALHF. The CDR3 region has the DNA TGTGCCAGCAGCTTTGTCGGAACCGAGGGGGCCCTCCACTTT.

The chain links TRBV19 to TRBJ1-4, with D possibly being TRBD1 (6 bases). The CDR3 spans 13 residues. V lost 1 base, J lost 13 bases, and 13 bases lay in between. Germline CDR1 and CDR2: LNHDA and SQIVND (reference sequence). The CDR3: CASSIAPTDRLFF. The DNA for the CDR3 is TGTGCCAGTAGTATAGCACCTACGGACAGACTGTTTTTT. The variable domain in full, with the rest retrieved from reference TRBV19 and TRBJ1-4, is DGGITQSPKYLFRKEGQNVTLSCEQNLNHDAMYWYRQDPGQGLRLIYYSQIVNDFQKGDIAEGYSVSREKKESFPLTVTSAQKNPTAFYLCASSIAPTDRLFFGSGTQLSVL.

The rearrangement links TRBV14 to TRBJ2-7; 7 bases align to TRBD1. Per the germline V gene, CDR1 is SGHDN and CDR2 is FVKESK. This CDR3 is built from 13 residues. The V gene end was trimmed by 5 bases and the J gene end by 6 bases; junction bases not matched to a gene: 7. The CDR3 here is CASSNPGGSEQYF. CDR3 coding DNA: TGTGCCAGCAGCAACCCAGGGGGTAGCGAGCAGTACTTC.

The chain combines TRBV5-6 with TRBJ1-2; 9 bases map to TRBD1. The CDR3 runs to 14 residues. In germline, CDR1 is SGHDT, CDR2 YYEEEE. V gave up 3 bases and J gave up 4 bases; unmatched junction bases: 4. The CDR3 is CASSSGTGFYGYTF. Here the CDR3 DNA reads TGTGCCAGCAGCTCCGGGACAGGGTTCTATGGCTACACCTTC.

The table lists this clone with a few counts. This sequence joins TRBV5-1 and TRBJ2-1; tentative D call: TRBD1 (7 bases). The V gene lost 4 bases and the J gene lost 2 bases, with 13 bases spanning the gap. Germline CDR1 SGHRS, CDR2 YFSETQ. This CDR3 spans 15 amino acids. CDR3 protein: CASSGGTETYNEQFF. DNA of the CDR3: TGCGCCAGCAGCGGCGGGACAGAAACCTACAATGAGCAGTTCTTC.

The chain recombines TRBV19 with TRBJ1-3; 7 nucleotides match TRBD1. Trimming removed 8 bases from V and 0 bases from J; junction bases left unmatched: 10. This CDR3 has 16 residues. Germline V lookup: CDR1 LNHDA, CDR2 SQIVND (reference sequence). The CDR3 protein is CASSRRGSNSGNTIYF. CDR3 nucleotide sequence: TGTGCCAGTTCACGCAGGGGGTCCAACTCTGGAAACACCATATATTTT.

This chain connects TRBV23-1 to TRBJ1-5, with D perhaps TRBD1 (5 bases). TRBV23-1 is recorded as an ORF, its role being uncertain. The CDR3 totals 16 residues. The V end lost 0 bases, the J end lost 5 bases, and 14 bases lay between the germline ends. The CDR3 sequence: CASSQSAGWVDQPQHF. CDR3 sequence (DNA): TGCGCCAGCAGTCAATCGGCAGGGTGGGTTGATCAGCCCCAGCATTTT.

This clone is a singleton in its sample. V is TRBV5-1 and J is TRBJ1-1, with 7 bases lining up with TRBD1. CDR3 length: 12 amino acids. Germline V gene data show CDR1 as SGHRS and CDR2 as YFSETQ. V lost 1 base to trimming and J lost 11 bases; unmatched junction nucleotides: 5. This CDR3 reads CASSLKGADAFF. In nucleotides, the CDR3 is TGCGCCAGCAGCTTGAAGGGGGCGGACGCTTTCTTT.

V gene TRBV25-1 combines with J gene TRBJ2-1; D remains ambiguous. The CDR3 loop spans 13 amino acids. Per the germline V gene, CDR1 is MGHDK and CDR2 is SYGVNS. Trimming pared 3 bases from V and 9 bases from J, leaving 12 bases between. The CDR3 region is CASSDLRSGEQFF. The CDR3 nucleotides are TGTGCCAGCAGTGATCTCCGTTCGGGTGAGCAGTTCTTC.

This clone showed up just once. The gene calls are TRBV7-8 and TRBJ1-5; TRBD1 matches at 9 bases. The CDR3 length is 16 residues. Germline values: CDR1 SGHVS, CDR2 FQNEAQ. The V segment lost 4 bases and the J segment 4 bases; nucleotides outside the gene matches: 8. The CDR3 DNA follows: TGTGCCAGCAGCTCACAGGCCGGGACAGGGAATCAGCCCCAGCATTTT. Encoded protein: CASSSQAGTGNQPQHF.

The chain links TRBV19 to TRBJ1-6; 7 bases map to TRBD1. The V segment lost 7 bases and the J segment 8 bases; nucleotides outside the gene matches: 5. Germline V CDR1 and CDR2: LNHDA, SQIVND (reference sequence). The CDR3 contains 13 residues. CDR3 nucleotides: TGTGCCAGTAACAGGGGCCTGGATTCACCCCTCCACTTT. It yields the protein CASNRGLDSPLHF.

The rearrangement links TRBV7-8 to TRBJ1-6; the match to TRBD1 covers 9 bases. Germline V gene sequence: CDR1 SGHVS, CDR2 FQNEAQ. V was pared by 5 bases and J by 7 bases, with 3 bases of the junction left unmatched. This CDR3 has 14 amino acids. The CDR3 sequence: CASSLDRGNSPLHF. The CDR3 DNA reads as TGTGCCAGCAGCCTCGACAGGGGGAATTCACCCCTCCACTTT.

The chain carries TRBV9 and TRBJ2-1, with 7 bases that match TRBD1. The ends lost 2 bases at V and 5 bases at J; junction bases unmatched: 4. The germline CDR1 and CDR2 sequences are SGDLS and YYNGEE. The CDR3 has 14 amino acids. CDR3 bases: TGTGCCAGCAGCGTGTCGGGACAGAACAATGAGCAGTTCTTC. Translating gives CASSVSGQNNEQFF. Looking up the rest from reference TRBV9 and TRBJ2-1 gives the full variable domain: DSGVTQTPKHLITATGQRVTLRCSPRSGDLSVYWYQQSLDQGLQFLIQYYNGEERAKGNILERFSAQQFPDLHSELNLSSLELGDSALYFCASSVSGQNNEQFFGPGTRLTVL.

The CDR3 DNA is TGTGCCAGCAGTATCGGGACAGCTAACTATGGCTACACCTTC. Amino acids: CASSIGTANYGYTF. The chain links TRBV6-6 to TRBJ1-2, with TRBD1 matching 7 bases. Per the germline V gene, CDR1 is MNHNY and CDR2 is SVGAGI (reference sequence). The ends lost 5 bases at V and 0 bases at J; junction bases unmatched: 3. The CDR3 runs to 14 residues.

The genes are TRBV11-2 and TRBJ1-2; no clear D. Germline V gene data show CDR1 as SGHAT and CDR2 as FQNNGV. This CDR3 comprises 14 residues. V was clipped by 5 bases and J by 8 bases, with 18 bases between them. The CDR3 region has the DNA TGTGCCAGCAGCATCGGATGGGCTAGTGGGGGCTACACCTTC. Translation gives CASSIGWASGGYTF.

V and J are TRBV5-4 and TRBJ1-4, with D hard to call. Per the germline V gene, CDR1 is SGHNT and CDR2 is YYREEE (reference sequence). Trimming removed 0 bases from V and 3 bases from J, with 12 bases in between. The CDR3 is made up of 16 amino acids. The CDR3 nucleotides are TGTGCCAGCAGCTTGGGCGGAGGGCAAGCTAATGAAAAACTGTTTTTT. It translates to CASSLGGGQANEKLFF.

CDR3 nucleotides: TGTGCCACCAGCAGAGATCGGACAGATTCGGCCATCTATGGCTACACCTTC. Translated: CATSRDRTDSAIYGYTF. This chain links TRBV15 with TRBJ1-2; D perhaps matches TRBD1 (6 bases). The CDR3 length is 17 residues. Germline CDR1 LNHNV, CDR2 YYDKDF (reference sequence). V was clipped by 0 bases and J by 4 bases, with 18 bases between them.

The chain joins TRBV4-1 to TRBJ2-7, with unresolved D. The CDR3 length is 17 residues. Germline V CDR1 and CDR2: MGHRA, YSYEKL. V lost 4 bases to trimming and J lost 0 bases, with 19 bases between them. The CDR3 loop reads CASSLTPWSAYSYEQYF. As DNA, the CDR3 is TGCGCCAGCAGCCTCACCCCTTGGAGTGCTTACTCCTACGAGCAGTACTTC.

This chain uses TRBV12-5 with TRBJ2-2; 11 positions match TRBD2. The CDR3 is 15 amino acids. The germline gives CDR1 LGHNT, CDR2 FRNRAP. J gave up 5 bases and V 7 bases, and 6 bases lay outside the gene matches. The chain's CDR3 is CASVRGLAVTGELFF. The CDR3, as DNA: TGTGCTAGTGTCCGGGGACTAGCGGTAACCGGGGAGCTGTTTTTT.

This sequence joins TRBV5-4 and TRBJ2-1; no clear D. Deletions cut 4 bases from V and 5 bases from J, with 10 bases between. Germline V lookup: CDR1 SGHNT, CDR2 YYREEE (reference sequence). This CDR3 has 13 amino acids. CDR3 DNA: TGTGCCAGCAGCCCGGTGGGGAACAATGAGCAGTTCTTC. It specifies CASSPVGNNEQFF. The full variable domain, rest sourced from reference TRBV5-4 and TRBJ2-1, is ETGVTQSPTHLIKTRGQQVTLRCSSQSGHNTVSWYQQALGQGPQFIFQYYREEENGRGNFPPRFSGLQFPNYSSELNVNALELDDSALYLCASSPVGNNEQFFGPGTRLTVL.

The chain links TRBV5-8 to TRBJ1-1; D is unclear. V dropped 4 bases and J dropped 3 bases, with 13 bases sitting between them. Germline assignment: CDR1 SGHTS and CDR2 YDEGEE. The CDR3 sequence is 14 residues long. CDR3 protein: CASSRDGKDTEAFF. The CDR3, as DNA: TGTGCCAGCAGCCGAGACGGGAAGGACACTGAAGCTTTCTTT.

The rearrangement links TRBV18 to TRBJ2-7, with D perhaps assigned TRBD1 or TRBD2 (5 bases each). Between the trimmed V and J ends, which lost 3 bases and 6 bases, there was a span of 6 bases. Germline V gene sequence: CDR1 KGHSH, CDR2 LQKENI. There are 11 residues in the CDR3. The CDR3 region has the DNA TGTGCCAGCTCACCGGGGGTCGAGCAGTACTTC. Its protein is CASSPGVEQYF.

The chain combines TRBV11-3 with TRBJ1-6, with 8 bases aligning to TRBD1. The CDR3 length is 14 residues. Trimming removed 4 bases from V and 6 bases from J; junction bases left unmatched: 2. In germline, CDR1 is SGHNT, CDR2 YENEEA. The CDR3 protein is CASSSGQANSPLHF. CDR3 nucleotide sequence: TGTGCCAGCAGCTCGGGACAGGCTAATTCACCCCTCCACTTT.

J is TRBJ1-1 and V is TRBV29-1; D gene ambiguous. The length of the CDR3 is 11 residues. Trimming pared 3 bases from V and 5 bases from J, leaving 7 bases between. CDR1 is SQVTM and CDR2 is ANQGSEA in the germline V gene. The CDR3 sequence is CSVDGRTEAFF. In DNA, the CDR3 is TGCAGCGTTGATGGGAGGACTGAAGCTTTCTTT. The variable domain in full, with the rest retrieved from reference TRBV29-1 and TRBJ1-1, is SAVISQKPSRDICQRGTSLTIQCQVDSQVTMMFWYRQQPGQSLTLIATANQGSEATYESGFVIDKFPISRPNLTFSTLTVSNMSPEDSSIYLCSVDGRTEAFFGQGTRLTVV.

This chain connects TRBV6-5 to TRBJ1-4, with no clear D. From germline, CDR1 is MNHEY and CDR2 SVGAGI. The CDR3 has 12 residues. The CDR3 region is CASRATNEKLFF. The CDR3 DNA sequence: TGTGCATCCCGTGCAACTAATGAAAAACTGTTTTTT.

This chain's CDR3 is CASSYGTKDLGDTIYF. The CDR3 DNA reads TGTGCCAGCAGTTACGGGACGAAAGACCTGGGGGACACCATATATTTT. The rearrangement links TRBV6-5 to TRBJ1-3, with D perhaps matching TRBD1 (5 bases). Trimming left V 2 bases short and J 8 bases short, with 19 bases between. CDR3 length equals 16 residues. Germline values: CDR1 MNHEY, CDR2 SVGAGI.

This sequence joins TRBV2 and TRBJ1-6; 12 bases fit TRBD1. Losses at the gene ends were 7 bases for V and 10 bases for J; bases not matched to a gene: 5. The CDR3 has 14 residues. CDR1 and CDR2 from the germline V gene are SNHLY and FYNNEI. DNA for the CDR3: TGTGCCAGCACCAGGGACAGGGGGCAGTCACCCCTCCACTTT. Translating it yields CASTRDRGQSPLHF.

This chain links TRBV10-3 with TRBJ2-2; D is possibly TRBD1 (6 bases). Germline lookup yields CDR1 ENHRY and CDR2 SYGVKD. V was pared by 3 bases and J by 4 bases, with 15 bases between. The CDR3 contains 16 residues. Here the CDR3 DNA reads TGTGCCATCAGTGATCCTAAGGGGGTAACCACCGGGGAGCTGTTTTTT. It encodes CAISDPKGVTTGELFF.